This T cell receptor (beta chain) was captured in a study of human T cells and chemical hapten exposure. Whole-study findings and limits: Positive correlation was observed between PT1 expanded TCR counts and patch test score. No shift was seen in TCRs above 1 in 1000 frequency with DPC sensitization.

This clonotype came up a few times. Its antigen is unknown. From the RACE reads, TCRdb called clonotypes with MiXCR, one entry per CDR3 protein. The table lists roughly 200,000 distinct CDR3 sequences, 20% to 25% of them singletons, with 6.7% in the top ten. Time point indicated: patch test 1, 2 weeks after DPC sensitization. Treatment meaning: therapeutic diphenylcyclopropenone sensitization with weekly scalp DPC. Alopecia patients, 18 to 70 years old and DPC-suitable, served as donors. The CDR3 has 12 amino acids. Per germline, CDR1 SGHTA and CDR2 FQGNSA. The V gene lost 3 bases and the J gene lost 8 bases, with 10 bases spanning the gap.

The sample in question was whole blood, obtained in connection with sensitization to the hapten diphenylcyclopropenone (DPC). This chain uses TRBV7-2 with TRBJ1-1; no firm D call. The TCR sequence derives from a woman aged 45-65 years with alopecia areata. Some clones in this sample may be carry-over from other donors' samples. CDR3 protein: CASSFSMGEAFF. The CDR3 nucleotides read TGTGCCAGCAGCTTTTCGATGGGGGAAGCTTTCTTT.